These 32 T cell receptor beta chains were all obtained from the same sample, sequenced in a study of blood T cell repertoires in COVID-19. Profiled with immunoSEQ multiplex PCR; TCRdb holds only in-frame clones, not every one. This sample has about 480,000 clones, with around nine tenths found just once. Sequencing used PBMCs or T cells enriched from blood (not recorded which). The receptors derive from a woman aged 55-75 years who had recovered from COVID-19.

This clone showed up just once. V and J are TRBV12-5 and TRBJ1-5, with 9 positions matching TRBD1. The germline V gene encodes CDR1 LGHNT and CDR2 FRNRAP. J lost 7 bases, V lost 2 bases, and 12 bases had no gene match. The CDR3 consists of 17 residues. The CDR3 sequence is CASGLLSLRQGVQPQHF. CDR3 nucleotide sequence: TGTGCTAGTGGTTTGTTATCTCTAAGACAGGGGGTGCAGCCCCAGCATTTT.

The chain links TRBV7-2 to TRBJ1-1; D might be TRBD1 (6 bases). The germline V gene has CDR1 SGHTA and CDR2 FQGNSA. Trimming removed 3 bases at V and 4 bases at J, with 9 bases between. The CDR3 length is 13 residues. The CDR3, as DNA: TGTGCCAGCAGCTTTGCAGGGGCCACTGAAGCTTTCTTT. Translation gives CASSFAGATEAFF.

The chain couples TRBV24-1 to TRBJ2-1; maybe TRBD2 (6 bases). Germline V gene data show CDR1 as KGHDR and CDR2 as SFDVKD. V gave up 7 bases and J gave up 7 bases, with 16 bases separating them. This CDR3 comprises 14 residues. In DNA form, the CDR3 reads TGTGCCACCAGCCGGGGGTTCTACAGGAATGAGCAGTTCTTC. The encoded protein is CATSRGFYRNEQFF.

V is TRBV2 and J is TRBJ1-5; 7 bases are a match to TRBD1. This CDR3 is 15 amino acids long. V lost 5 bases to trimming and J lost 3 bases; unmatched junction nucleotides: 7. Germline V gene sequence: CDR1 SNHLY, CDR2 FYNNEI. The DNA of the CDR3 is TGTGCCAGCAGTAGGACAGGTCCCTCCAATCAGCCCCAGCATTTT. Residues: CASSRTGPSNQPQHF.

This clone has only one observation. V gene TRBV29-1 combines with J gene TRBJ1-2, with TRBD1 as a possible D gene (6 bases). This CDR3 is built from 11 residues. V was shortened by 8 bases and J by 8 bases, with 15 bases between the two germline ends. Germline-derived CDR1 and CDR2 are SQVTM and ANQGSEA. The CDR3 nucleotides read TGCAGCTCCTCCGTGACAGGAGGCTACACCTTC. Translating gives CSSSVTGGYTF.

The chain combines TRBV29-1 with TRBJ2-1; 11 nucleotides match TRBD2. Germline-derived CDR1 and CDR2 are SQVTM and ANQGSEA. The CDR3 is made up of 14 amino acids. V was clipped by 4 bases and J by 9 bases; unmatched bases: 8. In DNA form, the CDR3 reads TGCAGCGTTGGGATTAGCGGGGGGGGAGGTGAGCAGTTCTTC. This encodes CSVGISGGGGEQFF.

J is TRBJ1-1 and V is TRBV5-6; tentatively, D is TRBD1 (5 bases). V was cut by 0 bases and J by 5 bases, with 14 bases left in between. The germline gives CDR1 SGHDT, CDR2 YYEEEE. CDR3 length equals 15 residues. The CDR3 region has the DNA TGTGCCAGCAGCTTGGCGGGCAGGGAACGGACTGAAGCTTTCTTT. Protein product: CASSLAGRERTEAFF.

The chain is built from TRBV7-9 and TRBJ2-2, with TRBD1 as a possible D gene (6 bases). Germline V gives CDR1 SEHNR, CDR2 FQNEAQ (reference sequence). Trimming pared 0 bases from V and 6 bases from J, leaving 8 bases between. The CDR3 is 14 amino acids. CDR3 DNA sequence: TGTGCCAGCAGCTTAGCGGGGGCGGCCGGGGAGCTGTTTTTT. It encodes CASSLAGAAGELFF.

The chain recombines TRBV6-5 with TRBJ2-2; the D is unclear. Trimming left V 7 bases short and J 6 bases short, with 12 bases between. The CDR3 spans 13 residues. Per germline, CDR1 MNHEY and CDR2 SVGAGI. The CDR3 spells CASTLGVAGELFF. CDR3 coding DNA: TGTGCCAGCACCCTGGGCGTGGCCGGGGAGCTGTTTTTT.

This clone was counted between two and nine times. The CDR3 nucleotides read TGTGCCAGTAGTCCCCGGGTGGGGCAGGGCACTGGAAACACCATATATTTT. Translated, it gives CASSPRVGQGTGNTIYF. The chain has TRBV19 and TRBJ1-3, with D possibly matching TRBD1 (5 bases). The CDR3 consists of 17 residues. Trimming took off 5 bases at V and 2 bases at J, with 19 bases between the two ends. CDR1 LNHDA and CDR2 SQIVND come from the germline V gene (reference sequence). Together with reference TRBV19 and TRBJ1-3, the CDR3 gives the full variable domain: DGGITQSPKYLFRKEGQNVTLSCEQNLNHDAMYWYRQDPGQGLRLIYYSQIVNDFQKGDIAEGYSVSREKKESFPLTVTSAQKNPTAFYLCASSPRVGQGTGNTIYFGEGSWLTVV.

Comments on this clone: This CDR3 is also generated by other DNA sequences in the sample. The CDR3 sequence: CASKGQPNTEAFF. CDR3 in DNA: TGTGCCAGCAAAGGACAGCCGAACACTGAAGCTTTCTTT. The chain employs TRBV2 and TRBJ1-1; TRBD1 might be the D (6 bases). The CDR3 runs to 13 residues. Germline V CDR1 and CDR2: SNHLY, FYNNEI. V lost 7 bases and J 1 base, leaving 10 bases between the germline ends.

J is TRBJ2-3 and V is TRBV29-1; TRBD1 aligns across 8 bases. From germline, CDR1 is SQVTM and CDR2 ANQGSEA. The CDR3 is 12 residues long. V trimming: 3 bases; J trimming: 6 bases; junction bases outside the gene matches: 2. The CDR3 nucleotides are TGCAGCGTTGATCAGGGGGCGGATACGCAGTATTTT. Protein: CSVDQGADTQYF.

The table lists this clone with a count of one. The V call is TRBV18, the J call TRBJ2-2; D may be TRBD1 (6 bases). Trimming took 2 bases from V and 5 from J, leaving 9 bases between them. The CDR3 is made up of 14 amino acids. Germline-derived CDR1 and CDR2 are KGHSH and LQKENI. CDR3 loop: CASSPGGPTGELFF. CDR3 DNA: TGTGCCAGCTCACCAGGGGGCCCTACCGGGGAGCTGTTTTTT.

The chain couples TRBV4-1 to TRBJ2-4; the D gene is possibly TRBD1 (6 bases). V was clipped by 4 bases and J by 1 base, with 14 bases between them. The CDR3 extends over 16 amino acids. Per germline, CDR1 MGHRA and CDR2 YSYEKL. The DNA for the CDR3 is TGCGCCAGCAGCCGCCAGGGCACAGGGGCCAAAAACATTCAGTACTTC. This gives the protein CASSRQGTGAKNIQYF.

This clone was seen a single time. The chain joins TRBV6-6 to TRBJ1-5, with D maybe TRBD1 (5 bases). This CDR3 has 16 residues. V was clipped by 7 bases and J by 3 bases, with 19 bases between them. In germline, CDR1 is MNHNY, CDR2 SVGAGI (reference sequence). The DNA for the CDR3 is TGTGCCAGCACTACCCCGGGTCAGGGCTCCAATCAGCCCCAGCATTTT. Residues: CASTTPGQGSNQPQHF.

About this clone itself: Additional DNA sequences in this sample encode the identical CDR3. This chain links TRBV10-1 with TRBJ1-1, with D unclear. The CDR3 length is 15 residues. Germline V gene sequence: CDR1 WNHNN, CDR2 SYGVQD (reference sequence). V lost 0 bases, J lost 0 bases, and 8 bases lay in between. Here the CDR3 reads CASSESGSLNTEAFF. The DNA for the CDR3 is TGCGCCAGCAGTGAGTCGGGCAGCCTGAACACTGAAGCTTTCTTT.

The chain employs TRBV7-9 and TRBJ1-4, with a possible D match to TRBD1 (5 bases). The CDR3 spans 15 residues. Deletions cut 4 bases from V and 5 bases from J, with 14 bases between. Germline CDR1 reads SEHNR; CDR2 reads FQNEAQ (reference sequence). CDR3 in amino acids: CASSSTGLPNEKLFF. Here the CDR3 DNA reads TGTGCCAGCAGCTCAACAGGCCTACCAAATGAAAAACTGTTTTTT.

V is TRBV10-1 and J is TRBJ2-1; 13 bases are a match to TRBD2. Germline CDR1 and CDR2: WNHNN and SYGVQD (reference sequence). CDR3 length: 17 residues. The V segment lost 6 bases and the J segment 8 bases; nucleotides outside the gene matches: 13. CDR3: CASSQGLAGSARDEQFF. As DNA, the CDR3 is TGCGCCAGCAGCCAGGGACTAGCGGGGTCCGCCAGGGATGAGCAGTTCTTC.

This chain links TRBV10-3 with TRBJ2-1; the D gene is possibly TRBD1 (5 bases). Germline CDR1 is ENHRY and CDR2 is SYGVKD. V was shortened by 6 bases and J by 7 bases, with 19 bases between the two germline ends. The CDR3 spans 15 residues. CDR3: CAIRFRVDPSNEQFF. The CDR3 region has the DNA TGTGCCATCAGATTCAGGGTGGATCCTTCGAATGAGCAGTTCTTC.

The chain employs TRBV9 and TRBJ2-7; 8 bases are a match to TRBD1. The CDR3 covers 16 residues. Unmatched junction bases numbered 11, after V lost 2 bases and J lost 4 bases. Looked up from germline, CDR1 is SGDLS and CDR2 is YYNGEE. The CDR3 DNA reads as TGTGCCAGCAGCGTCTCCCCGACAGGGGCTCCTTACGAGCAGTACTTC. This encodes CASSVSPTGAPYEQYF.

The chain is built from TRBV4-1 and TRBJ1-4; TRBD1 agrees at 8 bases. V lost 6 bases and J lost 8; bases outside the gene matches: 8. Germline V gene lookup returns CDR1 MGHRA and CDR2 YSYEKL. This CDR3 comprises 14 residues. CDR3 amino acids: CASSPTGDGEKLFF. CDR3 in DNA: TGCGCCAGCAGTCCGACAGGGGATGGGGAAAAACTGTTTTTT.

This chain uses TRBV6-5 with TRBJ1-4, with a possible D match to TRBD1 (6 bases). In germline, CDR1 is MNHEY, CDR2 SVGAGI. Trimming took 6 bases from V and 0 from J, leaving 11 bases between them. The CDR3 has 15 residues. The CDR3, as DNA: TGTGCCAGCAGCCCACAGGGCTCAACTAATGAAAAACTGTTTTTT. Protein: CASSPQGSTNEKLFF.

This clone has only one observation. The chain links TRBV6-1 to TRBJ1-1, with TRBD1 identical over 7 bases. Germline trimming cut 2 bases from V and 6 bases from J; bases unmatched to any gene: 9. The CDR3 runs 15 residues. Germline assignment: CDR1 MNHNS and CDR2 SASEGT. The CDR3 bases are TGTGCCAGCAGTGAATACACAGGGGCGCGTCCTGAAGCTTTCTTT. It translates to CASSEYTGARPEAFF.

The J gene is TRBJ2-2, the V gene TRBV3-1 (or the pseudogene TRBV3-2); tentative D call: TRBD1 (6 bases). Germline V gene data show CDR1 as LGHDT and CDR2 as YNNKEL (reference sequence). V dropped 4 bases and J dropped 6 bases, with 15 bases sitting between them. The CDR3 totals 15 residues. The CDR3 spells CASSPLTGPAGELFF. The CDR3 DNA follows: TGTGCCAGCAGCCCCCTGACAGGTCCGGCCGGGGAGCTGTTTTTT.

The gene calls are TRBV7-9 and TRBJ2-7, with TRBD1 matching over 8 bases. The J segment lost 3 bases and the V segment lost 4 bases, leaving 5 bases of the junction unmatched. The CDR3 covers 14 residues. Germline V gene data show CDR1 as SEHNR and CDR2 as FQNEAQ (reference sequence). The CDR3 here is CASSSRDRSYEQYF. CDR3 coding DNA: TGTGCCAGCAGCTCCCGGGACAGGAGCTACGAGCAGTACTTC.

The CDR3: CASTVSGANVLTF. CDR3 sequence (DNA): TGTGCCAGCACCGTCTCTGGGGCCAACGTCCTGACTTTC. J is TRBJ2-6 and V is TRBV3-1 (or the pseudogene TRBV3-2); D remains ambiguous. V gave up 7 bases and J gave up 0 bases, with 4 bases separating them. CDR1 is LGHDT and CDR2 is YNNKEL in the germline V gene (reference sequence). This CDR3 is 13 amino acids long.

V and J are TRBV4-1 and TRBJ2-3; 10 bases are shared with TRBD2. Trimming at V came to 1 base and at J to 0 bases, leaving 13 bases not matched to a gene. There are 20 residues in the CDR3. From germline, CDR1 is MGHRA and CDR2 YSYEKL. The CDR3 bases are TGCGCCAGCAGCCAAGTTCCCAGCGGGGGGGTCCTATCTAGCACAGATACGCAGTATTTT. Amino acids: CASSQVPSGGVLSSTDTQYF.

The CDR3 loop is CASTADRGTPDTQYF. The CDR3 coding sequence is TGTGCCAGCACCGCGGACAGGGGCACCCCCGATACGCAGTATTTT. The rearrangement uses TRBV7-9 and TRBJ2-3; TRBD1 matches at 9 bases. Looked up from germline, CDR1 is SEHNR and CDR2 is FQNEAQ (reference sequence). With 7 bases clipped from V and 6 bases from J, the junction kept 11 bases outside the gene matches. This CDR3 has 15 amino acids.

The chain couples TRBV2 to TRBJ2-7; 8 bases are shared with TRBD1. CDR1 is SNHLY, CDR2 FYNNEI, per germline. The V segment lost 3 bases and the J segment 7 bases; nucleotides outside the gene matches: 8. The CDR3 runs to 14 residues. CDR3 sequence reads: CASSDRQGLGEQYF. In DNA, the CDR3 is TGTGCCAGCAGTGATAGACAGGGGCTGGGGGAGCAGTACTTC.

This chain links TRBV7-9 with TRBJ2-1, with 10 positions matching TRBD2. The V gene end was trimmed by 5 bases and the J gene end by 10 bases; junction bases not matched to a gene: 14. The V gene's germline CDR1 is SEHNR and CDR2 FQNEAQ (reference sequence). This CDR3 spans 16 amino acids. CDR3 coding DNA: TGTGCCAGCAGCCCCCGGCTAGCGGGGGAGCCTGGGGAGCAGTTCTTC. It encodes CASSPRLAGEPGEQFF.

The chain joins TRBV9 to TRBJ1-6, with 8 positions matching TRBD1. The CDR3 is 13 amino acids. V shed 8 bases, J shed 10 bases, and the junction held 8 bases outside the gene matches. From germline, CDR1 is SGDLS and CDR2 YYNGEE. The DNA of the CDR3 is TGTGCCAGTACAGGGGGTTTTGAATCACCCCTCCACTTT. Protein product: CASTGGFESPLHF.

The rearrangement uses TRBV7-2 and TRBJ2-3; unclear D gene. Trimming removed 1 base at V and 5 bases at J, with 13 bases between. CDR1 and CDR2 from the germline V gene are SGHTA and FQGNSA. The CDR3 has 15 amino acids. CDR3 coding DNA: TGTGCCAGCAGCTTAGTACCTTACGGTAGAGATACGCAGTATTTT. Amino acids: CASSLVPYGRDTQYF.